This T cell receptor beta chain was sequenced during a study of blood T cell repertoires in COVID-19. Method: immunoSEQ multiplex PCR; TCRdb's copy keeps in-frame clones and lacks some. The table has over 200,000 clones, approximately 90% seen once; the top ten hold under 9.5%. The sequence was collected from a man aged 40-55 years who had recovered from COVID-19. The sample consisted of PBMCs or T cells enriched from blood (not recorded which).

The CDR3, as DNA: TGTGCCAGCAGTTACGCATATTACTACACCGGGGAGCTGTTTTTT. Translation gives CASSYAYYYTGELFF. The chain is built from TRBV6-5 and TRBJ2-2; no reliable D call. The CDR3 has 15 amino acids. CDR1 is MNHEY and CDR2 is SVGAGI in the germline V gene. The ends were cut back, 2 bases at V and 3 bases at J, with 10 bases in the middle.